This T cell receptor (beta chain) comes out of a study of blood T cell repertoires in COVID-19. In the study overall: The study drew acute and convalescent COVID-19 samples from the United States, Italy and Spain. T cells, B-cell-depleted T cells, or PBMCs provided the cDNA or gDNA that served as material.

Germline V CDR1 and CDR2: SQVTM, ANQGSEA. V was clipped by 6 bases and J by 3 bases; unmatched bases: 1. The CDR3 is 11 amino acids. Seattle researchers signed up patients amid active infection and tracked them longitudinally. Original data processing: Amplification with reference gene primers provided the estimates of nucleated cell counts. Assay used: immunoSEQ multiplex PCR; TCRdb lists only in-frame clones, some missing. The V and J calls and clone size are taken from that table; D and trimming were inferred from the DNA. The sample comprises about 58,000 clones, approximately 80% of which are singletons, and about a tenth rests with the top ten.

V and J are TRBV29-1 and TRBJ1-2; 7 nucleotides match TRBD1. Sequencing was done on a sample of peripheral blood. The origin of this receptor is a man in his fifties or sixties with COVID-19, enrolled during active disease. DNA for the CDR3: TGCAGCGTGGGGACAGACTATGGCTACACCTTC. Residues: CSVGTDYGYTF.